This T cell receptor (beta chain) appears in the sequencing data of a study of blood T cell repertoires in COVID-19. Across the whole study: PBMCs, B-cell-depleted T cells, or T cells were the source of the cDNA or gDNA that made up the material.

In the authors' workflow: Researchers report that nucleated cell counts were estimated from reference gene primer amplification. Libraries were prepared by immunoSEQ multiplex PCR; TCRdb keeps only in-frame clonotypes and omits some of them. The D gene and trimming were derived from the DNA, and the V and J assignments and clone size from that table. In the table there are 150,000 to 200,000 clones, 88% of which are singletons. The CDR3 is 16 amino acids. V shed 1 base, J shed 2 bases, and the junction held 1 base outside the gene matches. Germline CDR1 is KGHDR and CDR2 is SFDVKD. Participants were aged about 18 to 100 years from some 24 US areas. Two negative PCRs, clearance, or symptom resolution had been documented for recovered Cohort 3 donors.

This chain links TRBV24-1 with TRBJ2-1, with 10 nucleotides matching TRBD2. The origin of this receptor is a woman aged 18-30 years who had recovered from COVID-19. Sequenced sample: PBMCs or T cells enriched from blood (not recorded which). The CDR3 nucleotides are TGTGCCACCAGTGATTTTACTAGCGGGACCTACAATGAGCAGTTCTTC. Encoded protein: CATSDFTSGTYNEQFF.